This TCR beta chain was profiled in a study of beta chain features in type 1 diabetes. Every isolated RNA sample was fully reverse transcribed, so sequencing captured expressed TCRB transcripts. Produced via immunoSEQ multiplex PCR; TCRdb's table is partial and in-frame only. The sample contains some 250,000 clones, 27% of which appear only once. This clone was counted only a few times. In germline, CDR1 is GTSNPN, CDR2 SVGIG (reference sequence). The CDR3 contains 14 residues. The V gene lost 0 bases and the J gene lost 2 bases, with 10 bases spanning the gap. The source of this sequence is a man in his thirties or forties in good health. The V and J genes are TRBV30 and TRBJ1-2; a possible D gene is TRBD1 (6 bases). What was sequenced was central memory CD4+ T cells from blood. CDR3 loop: CAWSVQGPNYGYTF. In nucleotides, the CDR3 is TGTGCCTGGAGTGTACAGGGACCAAACTATGGCTACACCTTC.